One and the same sample provided the 30 T cell receptor beta chains below, sequenced in a study of T cell repertoires in cytomegalovirus infection. MiXCR, run by TCRdb on the reads, gives a single entry per CDR3 protein. The sample comprises about 440,000 distinct CDR3 sequences, 25% to 40% of which are singletons, and around 13% rests with the top ten. Sequenced input: PBMCs. All receptors derive from a human donor in good health (CMV status not recorded). Some clones in this sample may be carry-over from other donors' samples.

This clonotype was counted a single time. A much bigger clone sits one base away, suggesting this may be a read error. The chain employs TRBV7-8 and TRBJ2-2; D is perhaps TRBD2 (5 bases). From germline, CDR1 is SGHVS and CDR2 FQNEAQ. The CDR3 runs to 18 residues. CDR3 protein: CASSAPRGTRTNTGELIF. CDR3 coding DNA: TGTGCCAGCAGCGCCCCCCGGGGAACGAGGACGAACACCGGGGAGCTGATTTTT.

This clonotype was found many times. The CDR3, as DNA: TGTGCCAGCAGCACAGCCGGGGGATACTCCTACGAGCAGTACTTC. This sequence encodes CASSTAGGYSYEQYF. The chain uses TRBV7-2 and TRBJ2-7; TRBD2 is a possible D gene (6 bases). Trimming removed 5 bases from V and 0 bases from J, with 14 bases in between. The CDR3 is 15 amino acids. The germline gives CDR1 SGHTA, CDR2 FQGNSA.

This clonotype occurred many times. The J gene is TRBJ2-5, the V gene TRBV7-2; 8 nucleotides line up with TRBD1. Germline V gene lookup returns CDR1 SGHTA and CDR2 FQGNSA. The J segment lost 4 bases and the V segment lost 5 bases, leaving 12 bases of the junction unmatched. The CDR3 consists of 16 residues. The CDR3 nucleotides are TGTGCCAGCAGCCTCCAACCCGGGACAGGTAGAGAGACCCAGTACTTC. Translating it yields CASSLQPGTGRETQYF.

With regard to this clonotype: With a much larger clone just one base away, this may be a read error. CDR3 in amino acids: CASSFDRGSYGYTF. CDR3 DNA: TGTGCCAGCAGCTTCGACAGGGGAAGCTATGGCTACACCTTC. The J gene is TRBJ1-2, the V gene TRBV7-2; 8 bases align to TRBD1. V gave up 3 bases and J gave up 4 bases; unmatched junction bases: 4. This CDR3 is 14 amino acids long. Germline V CDR1 and CDR2: SGHTA, FQGNSA.

This sequence joins TRBV29-1 and TRBJ2-7, with 8 bases lining up with TRBD2. This CDR3 region has 14 residues. The V and J ends lost 3 bases and 5 bases, in that order; junction bases with no gene match: 9. Per germline, CDR1 SQVTM and CDR2 ANQGSEA. The CDR3 DNA is TGCAGCGTTGAGGGTAGCGGGGTTGGCGACGAGCAGTACTTC. This encodes CSVEGSGVGDEQYF.

V gene TRBV2 combines with J gene TRBJ1-5; D might be TRBD1 (6 bases). Germline V CDR1 and CDR2: SNHLY, FYNNEI. The CDR3 consists of 18 residues. The ends were cut back, 2 bases at V and 0 bases at J, with 17 bases in the middle. CDR3 nucleotide sequence: TGTGCCAGCAGTGAACAGGGGTGGAGGGGACATAGCAATCAGCCCCAGCATTTT. Translation: CASSEQGWRGHSNQPQHF.

This clonotype was seen at least ten times. The V call is TRBV7-2, the J call TRBJ2-7; 9 bases map to TRBD2. The CDR3 is 14 amino acids. Germline values: CDR1 SGHTA, CDR2 FQGNSA. With 1 base clipped from V and 6 bases from J, the junction kept 4 bases outside the gene matches. CDR3: CASSLEGLAGEQYF. DNA for the CDR3: TGTGCCAGCAGCTTAGAGGGACTAGCAGGCGAGCAGTACTTC.

This rearrangement joins TRBV7-2 to TRBJ2-1; D not certain. CDR3 size: 13 residues. Trimming stripped 5 bases from V and 16 bases from J, with 21 bases between. CDR1 is SGHTA and CDR2 is FQGNSA in the germline V gene. CDR3 loop: CASSVEYLAYHFF. Here the CDR3 DNA reads TGTGCCAGCAGCGTAGAATATCTTGCGTATCATTTCTTC.

This clonotype was seen a handful of times. The rearrangement links TRBV28 to TRBJ1-5; possibly TRBD1 for D (5 bases). The CDR3 totals 16 residues. Trimming removed 5 bases at V and 6 bases at J, with 20 bases between. Germline CDR1 MDHEN, CDR2 SYDVKM. The CDR3 DNA is TGTGCCAGCAGTCTCTCGGGTGGTGGGGGGAGTCAGCCCCAGCATTTT. Translated: CASSLSGGGGSQPQHF.

This clonotype was found a few times. The chain joins TRBV28 to TRBJ1-2, with D unclear. The CDR3 runs 16 residues. From germline, CDR1 is MDHEN and CDR2 SYDVKM. V lost 6 bases and J 0 bases, leaving 17 bases between the germline ends. The CDR3 DNA reads as TGTGCCAGCAGCCTACCCCAAATGGGGACTAACTATGGCTACACCTTC. It translates to CASSLPQMGTNYGYTF.

The chain carries TRBV27 and TRBJ2-6; D is ambiguous. The CDR3 is 17 amino acids. Germline V CDR1 and CDR2: MNHEY, SMNVEV (reference sequence). V was pared by 4 bases and J by 2 bases, with 15 bases between. CDR3 amino acids: CASSSSIPAAGANVLTF. As DNA, the CDR3 is TGTGCCAGCAGTTCCTCAATCCCCGCCGCTGGGGCCAACGTCCTGACTTTC.

This chain joins TRBV18 and TRBJ1-4, with a weak D call TRBD1 (5 bases). Germline CDR1 reads KGHSH; CDR2 reads LQKENI. Trimming shortened V by 1 base and J by 4 bases, and 13 bases separated the two germline ends. The CDR3 has 16 residues. The chain's CDR3 is CASSPLSGAGNEKLFF. CDR3 coding DNA: TGTGCCAGCTCACCACTGTCTGGGGCCGGTAATGAAAAACTGTTTTTT.

This clonotype was picked up a small number of times. The chain has TRBV6-1 and TRBJ1-5; D gene uncertain. Germline V CDR1 and CDR2: MNHNS, SASEGT. CDR3 length: 14 residues. V lost 2 bases, J lost 7 bases, and 12 bases lay in between. The CDR3 loop is CASSEMGRGQPQHF. Written as DNA, the CDR3 is TGTGCCAGCAGTGAAATGGGAAGAGGCCAGCCCCAGCATTTT.

This clonotype was detected a few times. The chain combines TRBV20-1 with TRBJ2-1; D ambiguous. The CDR3 runs 12 residues. Trimming removed 6 bases at V and 8 bases at J, with 14 bases between. Germline loops: CDR1 DFQATT, CDR2 SNEGSKA (reference sequence). The CDR3 reads CSAHSWADEQFF. CDR3 DNA: TGCAGTGCCCACTCATGGGCGGATGAGCAGTTCTTC.

This clonotype was seen at least ten times. The CDR3 bases are TGTGCCAGCAGTTTACTAGCGCCTATGAACCAAGAGACCCAGTACTTC. Amino acid sequence: CASSLLAPMNQETQYF. The chain is built from TRBV6-1 and TRBJ2-5, with 7 positions matching TRBD2. This CDR3 has 16 residues. Germline trimming cut 5 bases from V and 0 bases from J; bases unmatched to any gene: 9. Germline CDR1 MNHNS, CDR2 SASEGT.

This clonotype was detected only a few times. The chain has TRBV27 and TRBJ2-5; D might be TRBD1 (5 bases). Looked up from germline, CDR1 is MNHEY and CDR2 is SMNVEV (reference sequence). The CDR3 is made up of 13 amino acids. Trimming cost V 3 bases and J 4 bases, with 9 bases left between them. The CDR3 reads CASSFSGAETQYF. The DNA for the CDR3 is TGTGCCAGCAGTTTTTCTGGGGCAGAGACCCAGTACTTC.

There are a few counts of this clonotype. V usage is TRBV28 and J usage is TRBJ2-3; a possible D gene is TRBD1 (6 bases). V was trimmed by 5 bases and J by 7 bases, leaving 22 bases between them. Germline V CDR1 and CDR2: MDHEN, SYDVKM. CDR3 size: 16 residues. CDR3: CASSAPTGPRGNTQYF. DNA for the CDR3: TGTGCCAGCAGTGCTCCCACCGGACCGAGGGGGAATACGCAGTATTTT.

The chain couples TRBV12-3 or TRBV12-4 to TRBJ1-1; D is uncertain. The CDR3 is 12 amino acids. The V gene lost 6 bases and the J gene lost 8 bases, with 13 bases spanning the gap. CDR3 coding DNA: TGTGCCAGCAGCCGGGGAACAGCAGAAGCTTTCTTT. As protein: CASSRGTAEAFF.

This clonotype was observed a handful of times. This sequence joins TRBV11-2 and TRBJ1-4; D perhaps matches TRBD1 (5 bases). Trimming removed 5 bases at V and 2 bases at J, with 9 bases between. The V gene's germline CDR1 is SGHAT and CDR2 FQNNGV. The CDR3 is 14 amino acids. The CDR3 reads CASSPRVTNEKLFF. CDR3 coding DNA: TGTGCCAGCAGCCCCAGGGTCACTAATGAAAAACTGTTTTTT.

Many counts were recorded for this clonotype. The chain uses TRBV12-3 or TRBV12-4 and TRBJ2-7; D perhaps matches TRBD1 (6 bases). Trimming took off 5 bases at V and 3 bases at J, with 8 bases between the two ends. This CDR3 is 12 amino acids long. The CDR3 loop reads CASSQQGYEQYF. CDR3 DNA sequence: TGTGCCAGCAGTCAACAGGGCTACGAGCAGTACTTC.

The chain recombines TRBV12-3 or TRBV12-4 with TRBJ1-1; 9 bases align to TRBD1. J gave up 5 bases and V 6 bases, and 16 bases lay outside the gene matches. This CDR3 region has 17 residues. The CDR3 DNA reads TGTGCCAGCAGCAAGGCCCGGGGGACAGGGCGGGGGACTGAAGCTTTCTTT. Translated: CASSKARGTGRGTEAFF.

As concerns this clonotype: One end of the junction varies from germline; a read error may be responsible. This chain links TRBV7-6 with TRBJ2-7, with D perhaps matching TRBD1 or TRBD2 (5 bases each). Germline V gene sequence: CDR1 SGHVS, CDR2 FNYEAQ. This CDR3 has 13 amino acids. In DNA form, the CDR3 reads TGTGACAGCAGCTTCTATGGGGGCTACGAGCAGTACTTC. Translated: CDSSFYGGYEQYF.

In the case of this clonotype: The junction shows a germline mismatch at one end, possibly a read error. The chain employs TRBV6-1 and TRBJ1-6; no reliable D call. The germline V gene encodes CDR1 MNHNS and CDR2 SASEGT. The length of the CDR3 is 11 residues. The CDR3 sequence: CASSEGPPLQF. CDR3 sequence (DNA): TGTGCCAGCAGTGAAGGGCCACCCCTCCAATTT.

The table lists this clonotype with many counts. The chain joins TRBV6-5 to TRBJ1-2; the D gene is possibly TRBD1 (5 bases). V lost 4 bases to trimming and J lost 0 bases, with 18 bases between them. Looked up from germline, CDR1 is MNHEY and CDR2 is SVGAGI. The CDR3 runs to 17 residues. The CDR3 loop reads CASSFLTGTATNYGYTF. The CDR3 DNA is TGTGCCAGCAGTTTTCTAACCGGGACCGCCACTAACTATGGCTACACCTTC.

This clonotype was counted many times. This chain joins TRBV15 and TRBJ2-7; 8 bases align to TRBD1. The germline V gene encodes CDR1 LNHNV and CDR2 YYDKDF (reference sequence). The CDR3 has 15 amino acids. V dropped 8 bases and J dropped 7; count of bases not matched to a gene: 16. The CDR3 coding sequence is TGTGCCACCTCCCCCTGGCAGGGGGCGGGTAAGGAGCAGTACTTC. Its translation is CATSPWQGAGKEQYF. The full variable domain, rest sourced from reference TRBV15 and TRBJ2-7, is DAMVIQNPRYQVTQFGKPVTLSCSQTLNHNVMYWYQQKSSQAPKLLFHYYDKDFNNEADTPDNFQSRRPNTSFCFLDIRSPGLGDTAMYLCATSPWQGAGKEQYFGPGTRLTVT.

There are many counts of this clonotype. The V and J genes are TRBV7-2 and TRBJ1-4; maybe TRBD1 (6 bases). The V gene lost 4 bases and the J gene lost 7 bases, with 13 bases spanning the gap. Per the germline V gene, CDR1 is SGHTA and CDR2 is FQGNSA. The CDR3 loop spans 14 amino acids. The DNA for the CDR3 is TGTGCCAGCAGCTCGGGACATCGTAGTGAAAAACTGTTTTTT. Translation gives CASSSGHRSEKLFF.

J is TRBJ1-3 and V is TRBV12-3 or TRBV12-4; 9 bases are shared with TRBD1. The CDR3 consists of 15 residues. V was pared by 4 bases and J by 4 bases, with 5 bases of the junction left unmatched. The CDR3 coding sequence is TGTGCCAGCAGTTCAGTCGGGACAGGGGGAAACACCATATATTTT. It codes for CASSSVGTGGNTIYF.

The chain combines TRBV5-1 with TRBJ2-3; D remains ambiguous. CDR1 SGHRS and CDR2 YFSETQ come from the germline V gene. Trimming took off 3 bases at V and 6 bases at J, with 14 bases between the two ends. CDR3 size: 14 residues. The CDR3 reads CASSSSLLGDTQYF. The CDR3 DNA follows: TGCGCCAGCAGCTCAAGCCTATTAGGGGATACGCAGTATTTT.

This clonotype was recorded only once. The chain joins TRBV6-6 to TRBJ1-2, with 8 nucleotides matching TRBD1. From germline, CDR1 is MNHNY and CDR2 SVGAGI (reference sequence). V shed 1 base and J 0 bases; nucleotides not matched to a gene: 7. The CDR3 sequence is 17 residues long. DNA of the CDR3: TGTGCCAGCAGTTACTTGGGGGGACAGGAGTCTAACTATGGCTACACCTTC. Its protein is CASSYLGGQESNYGYTF.

The rearrangement uses TRBV12-3 or TRBV12-4 and TRBJ1-2, with a weak D call TRBD1 (5 bases). CDR3 size: 16 residues. Between the trimmed V and J ends, which lost 4 bases and 4 bases, there was a span of 19 bases. The CDR3 DNA is TGTGCCAGCAGTTCTAGGTCCGGTCGGGACTCCTATGGCTACACCTTC. Translated, it gives CASSSRSGRDSYGYTF.